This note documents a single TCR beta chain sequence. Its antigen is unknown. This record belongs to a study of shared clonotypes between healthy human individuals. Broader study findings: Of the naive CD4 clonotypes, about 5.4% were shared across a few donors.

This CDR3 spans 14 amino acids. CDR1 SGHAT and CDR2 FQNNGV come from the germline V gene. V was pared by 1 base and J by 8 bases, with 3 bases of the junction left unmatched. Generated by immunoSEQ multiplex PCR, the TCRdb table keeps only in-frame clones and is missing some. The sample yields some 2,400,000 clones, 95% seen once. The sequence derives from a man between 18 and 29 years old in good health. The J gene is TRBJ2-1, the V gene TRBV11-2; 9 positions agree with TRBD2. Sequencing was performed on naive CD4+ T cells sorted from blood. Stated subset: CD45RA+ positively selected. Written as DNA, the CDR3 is TGTGCCAGCAGCTTAGTCGGCGGGAGGGATGAGCAGTTCTTC. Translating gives CASSLVGGRDEQFF.